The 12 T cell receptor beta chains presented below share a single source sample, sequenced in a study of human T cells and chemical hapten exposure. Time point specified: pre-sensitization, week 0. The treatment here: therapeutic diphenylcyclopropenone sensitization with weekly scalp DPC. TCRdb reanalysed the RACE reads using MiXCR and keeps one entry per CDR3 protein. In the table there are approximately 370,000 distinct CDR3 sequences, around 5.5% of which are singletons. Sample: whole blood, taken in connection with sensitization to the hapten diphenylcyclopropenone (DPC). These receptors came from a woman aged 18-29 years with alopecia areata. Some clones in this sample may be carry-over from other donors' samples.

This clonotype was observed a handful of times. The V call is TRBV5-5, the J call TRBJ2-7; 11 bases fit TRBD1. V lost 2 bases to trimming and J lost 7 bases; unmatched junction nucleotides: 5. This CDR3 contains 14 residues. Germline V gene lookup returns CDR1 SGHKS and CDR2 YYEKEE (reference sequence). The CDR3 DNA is TGTGCCAGCAGCTTACCGGGACAGGGGGAGGAGCAGTACTTC. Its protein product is CASSLPGQGEEQYF.

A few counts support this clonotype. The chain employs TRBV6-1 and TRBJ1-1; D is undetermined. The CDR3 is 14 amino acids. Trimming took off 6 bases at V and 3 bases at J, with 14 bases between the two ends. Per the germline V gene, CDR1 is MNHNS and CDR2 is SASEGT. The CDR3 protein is CASRLAWDYTEAFF. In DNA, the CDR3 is TGTGCCAGCAGACTGGCCTGGGATTACACTGAAGCTTTCTTT.

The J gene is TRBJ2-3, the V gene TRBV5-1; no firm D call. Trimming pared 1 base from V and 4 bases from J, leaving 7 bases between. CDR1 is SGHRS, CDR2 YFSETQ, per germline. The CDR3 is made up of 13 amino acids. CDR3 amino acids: CASSLPSPDTQYF. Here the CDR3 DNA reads TGCGCCAGCAGCTTGCCGTCCCCAGATACGCAGTATTTT.

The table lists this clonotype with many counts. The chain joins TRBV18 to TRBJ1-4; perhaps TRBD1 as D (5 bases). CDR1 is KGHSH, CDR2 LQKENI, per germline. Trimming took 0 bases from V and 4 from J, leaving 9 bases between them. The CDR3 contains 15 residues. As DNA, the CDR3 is TGTGCCAGCTCACCACCGGGGCAGGGTAATGAAAAACTGTTTTTT. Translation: CASSPPGQGNEKLFF.

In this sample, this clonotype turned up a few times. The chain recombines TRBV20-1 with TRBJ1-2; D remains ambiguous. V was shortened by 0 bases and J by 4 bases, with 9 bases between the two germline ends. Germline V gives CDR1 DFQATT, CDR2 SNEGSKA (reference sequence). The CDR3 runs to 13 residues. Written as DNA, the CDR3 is TGCAGTGCTAGAGATTATGGGCTCTATGGCTACACCTTC. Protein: CSARDYGLYGYTF.

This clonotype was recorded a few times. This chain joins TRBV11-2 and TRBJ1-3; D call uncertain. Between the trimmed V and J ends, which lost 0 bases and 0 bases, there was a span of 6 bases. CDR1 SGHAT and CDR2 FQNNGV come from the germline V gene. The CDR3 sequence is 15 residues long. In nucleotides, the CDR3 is TGTGCCAGCAGCTTAGAACGGCTCTCTGGAAACACCATATATTTT. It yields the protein CASSLERLSGNTIYF. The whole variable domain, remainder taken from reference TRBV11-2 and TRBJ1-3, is EAGVAQSPRYKIIEKRQSVAFWCNPISGHATLYWYQQILGQGPKLLIQFQNNGVVDDSQLPKDRFSAERLKGVDSTLKIQPAKLEDSAVYLCASSLERLSGNTIYFGEGSWLTVV.

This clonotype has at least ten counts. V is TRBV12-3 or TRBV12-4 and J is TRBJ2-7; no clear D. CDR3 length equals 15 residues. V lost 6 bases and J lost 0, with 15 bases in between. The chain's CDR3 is CASRPSTPGSYEQYF. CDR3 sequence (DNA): TGTGCCAGCAGGCCTTCTACTCCGGGCTCCTACGAGCAGTACTTC.

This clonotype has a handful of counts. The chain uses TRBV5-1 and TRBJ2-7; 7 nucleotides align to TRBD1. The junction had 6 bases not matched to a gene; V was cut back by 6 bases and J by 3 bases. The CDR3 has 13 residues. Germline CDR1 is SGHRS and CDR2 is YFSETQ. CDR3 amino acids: CASTRTGIYEQYF. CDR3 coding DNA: TGCGCCAGCACCCGGACAGGAATCTACGAGCAGTACTTC.

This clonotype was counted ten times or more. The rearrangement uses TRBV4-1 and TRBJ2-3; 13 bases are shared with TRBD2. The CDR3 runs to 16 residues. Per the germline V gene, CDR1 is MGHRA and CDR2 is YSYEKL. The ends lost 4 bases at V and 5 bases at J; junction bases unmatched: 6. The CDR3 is CASSRTSGGAEDTQYF. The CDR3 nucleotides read TGCGCCAGCAGCCGTACTAGCGGGGGGGCAGAAGATACGCAGTATTTT.

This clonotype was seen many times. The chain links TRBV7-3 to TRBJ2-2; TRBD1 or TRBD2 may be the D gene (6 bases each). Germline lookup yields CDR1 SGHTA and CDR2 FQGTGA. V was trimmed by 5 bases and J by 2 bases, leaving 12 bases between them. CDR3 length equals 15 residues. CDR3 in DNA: TGTGCCAGCAGCGAGGGGGACTCCAACACCGGGGAGCTGTTTTTT. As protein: CASSEGDSNTGELFF. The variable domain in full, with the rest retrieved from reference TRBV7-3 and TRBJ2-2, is GAGVSQTPSNKVTEKGKYVELRCDPISGHTALYWYRQSLGQGPEFLIYFQGTGAADDSGLPNDRFFAVRPEGSVSTLKIQRTERGDSAVYLCASSEGDSNTGELFFGEGSRLTVL.

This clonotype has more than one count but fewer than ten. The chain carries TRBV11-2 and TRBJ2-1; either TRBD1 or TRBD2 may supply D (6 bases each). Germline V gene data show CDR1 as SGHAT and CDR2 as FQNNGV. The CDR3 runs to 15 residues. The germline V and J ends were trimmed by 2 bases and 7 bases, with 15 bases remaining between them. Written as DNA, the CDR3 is TGTGCCAGCAGCTTAACCCGGGGGCCCCGGAATGAGCAGTTCTTC. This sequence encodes CASSLTRGPRNEQFF.

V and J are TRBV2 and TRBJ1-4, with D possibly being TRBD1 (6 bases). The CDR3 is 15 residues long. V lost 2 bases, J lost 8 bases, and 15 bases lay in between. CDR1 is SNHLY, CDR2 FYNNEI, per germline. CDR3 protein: CASSEYGGAKEKLFF. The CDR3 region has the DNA TGTGCCAGCAGTGAATATGGGGGCGCAAAGGAAAAACTGTTTTTT. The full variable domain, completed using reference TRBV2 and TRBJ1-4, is EPEVTQTPSHQVTQMGQEVILRCVPISNHLYFYWYRQILGQKVEFLVSFYNNEISEKSEIFDDQFSVERPDGSNFTLKIRSTKLEDSAMYFCASSEYGGAKEKLFFGSGTQLSVL.